These 25 T cell receptor beta chains were all obtained from the same sample, sequenced in a study of vaccination effects on CD4 cells after COVID-19. Measured with immunoSEQ multiplex PCR; TCRdb has only the in-frame clones, and not every one. The sample lists 35,000 to 50,000 clones, roughly two thirds occurring once. Antigen specificity for these receptors is unknown. After expansion with viral peptide pools in the ViraFEST assay, antigen-specific CD4+ T cells were sequenced. A roughly 10-day culture period preceded the isolation of CD4+ T cells. Each vaccine recipient was nucleocapsid antibody negative and had no prior SARS-CoV-2 infection. Here the sequenced sample was CD4+ T cells from PBMCs cultured with HCoV-OC43 spike peptides, taken before COVID-19 vaccination. The subset denotes: HCoV-OC43 spike overlapping peptide pool stimulation. The receptors come from a human donor who received a COVID-19 vaccine.

This clone showed up just once. V is TRBV27 and J is TRBJ1-2; no firm D call. Germline V CDR1 and CDR2: MNHEY, SMNVEV (reference sequence). CDR3 length: 16 amino acids. The V gene lost 2 bases and the J gene lost 8 bases, with 21 bases spanning the gap. CDR3 nucleotides: TGTGCCAGCAGTTTAGAACCGCCGGGTCACTACTGGGGCTACACCTTC. This codes for CASSLEPPGHYWGYTF.

The V call is TRBV7-2, the J call TRBJ1-1; D not certain. V was trimmed by 3 bases and J by 8 bases, leaving 7 bases between them. Germline V gene data show CDR1 as SGHTA and CDR2 as FQGNSA. The CDR3 runs 11 residues. This CDR3 is CASSFLREAFF. The CDR3 DNA reads TGTGCCAGCAGCTTTTTGAGAGAAGCTTTCTTT.

Only one count was recorded for this clone. The rearrangement links TRBV20-1 to TRBJ1-5; no reliable D call. The germline CDR1 and CDR2 sequences are DFQATT and SNEGSKA (reference sequence). CDR3 length equals 15 residues. Trimming shortened V by 3 bases and J by 4 bases, and 16 bases separated the two germline ends. The CDR3 DNA follows: TGCAGTGCTAGTGTCAACGGTGTAACAAATCAGCCCCAGCATTTT. Translated: CSASVNGVTNQPQHF.

This clone was counted once. This chain links TRBV12-5 with TRBJ1-1, with D possibly being TRBD1 (5 bases). The CDR3 has 15 residues. Trimming took 1 base from V and 6 from J, leaving 15 bases between them. Germline V gene data show CDR1 as LGHNT and CDR2 as FRNRAP. CDR3 in DNA: TGTGCTAGTGGTTTGGGGACTCTGAGGGACTCTGAAGCTTTCTTT. Amino acid sequence: CASGLGTLRDSEAFF.

The V gene is TRBV5-6, the J gene TRBJ1-3; perhaps TRBD1 as D (5 bases). The germline V and J ends were trimmed by 0 bases and 0 bases, with 13 bases remaining between them. From germline, CDR1 is SGHDT and CDR2 YYEEEE. This CDR3 is built from 17 residues. CDR3 sequence: CASSLGWGRYSGNTIYF. The CDR3 DNA follows: TGTGCCAGCAGCTTGGGTTGGGGCCGCTACTCTGGAAACACCATATATTTT. The entire variable domain, with the rest obtained from reference TRBV5-6 and TRBJ1-3, is as follows: DAGVTQSPTHLIKTRGQQVTLRCSPKSGHDTVSWYQQALGQGPQFIFQYYEEEERQRGNFPDRFSGHQFPNYSSELNVNALLLGDSALYLCASSLGWGRYSGNTIYFGEGSWLTVV.

This clone has a handful of counts. This chain joins TRBV3-1 (or the pseudogene TRBV3-2) and TRBJ2-7; no firm D call. CDR1 is LGHDT, CDR2 YNNKEL, per germline (reference sequence). Trimming shortened V by 0 bases and J by 7 bases, and 7 bases separated the two germline ends. The CDR3 has 12 amino acids. The chain's CDR3 is CASSQDRAEQYF. CDR3 sequence (DNA): TGTGCCAGCAGCCAAGATCGAGCGGAGCAGTACTTC.

The sample holds one count of this clone. This CDR3 is CASSRSGRDADTQYF. The CDR3 DNA reads TGTGCCAGCAGCCGGAGCGGGAGAGATGCAGATACGCAGTATTTT. The chain couples TRBV3-1 (or the pseudogene TRBV3-2) to TRBJ2-3, with 8 bases lining up with TRBD2. Germline V lookup: CDR1 LGHDT, CDR2 YNNKEL (reference sequence). V lost 4 bases, J lost 4 bases, and 7 bases stayed unmatched. This CDR3 contains 15 residues.

This clone is deemed medium-sized. The rearrangement uses TRBV5-1 and TRBJ1-2; D gene unclear. The V end was cut by 4 bases, the J end by 6 bases, with 19 bases between. Per the germline V gene, CDR1 is SGHRS and CDR2 is YFSETQ. CDR3 length: 15 residues. The CDR3 sequence: CASSPTLTASHGYTF. The CDR3 nucleotides read TGCGCCAGCAGCCCCACCCTGACGGCTTCGCATGGCTACACCTTC. Drawing the rest from reference TRBV5-1 and TRBJ1-2, the complete variable domain is KAGVTQTPRYLIKTRGQQVTLSCSPISGHRSVSWYQQTPGQGLQFLFEYFSETQRNKGNFPGRFSGRQFSNSRSEMNVSTLELGDSALYLCASSPTLTASHGYTFGSGTRLTVV.

This chain joins TRBV2 and TRBJ2-2; a weak D match, TRBD1 (5 bases). This CDR3 region has 14 residues. Germline lookup yields CDR1 SNHLY and CDR2 FYNNEI. V was clipped by 7 bases and J by 3 bases, with 12 bases between them. The CDR3 DNA sequence: TGTGCCAGCACAATGTCCAGGGACACCGGGGAGCTGTTTTTT. Residues: CASTMSRDTGELFF.

The chain employs TRBV30 and TRBJ2-7; tentative D call: TRBD1 (6 bases). V was shortened by 7 bases and J by 5 bases, with 21 bases between the two germline ends. Germline assignment: CDR1 GTSNPN and CDR2 SVGIG (reference sequence). This CDR3 contains 14 residues. CDR3: CASHPPTGTNEQYF. The CDR3 bases are TGTGCCTCTCACCCACCTACAGGGACCAACGAGCAGTACTTC.

This rearrangement joins TRBV2 to TRBJ1-2; D not certain. Germline V CDR1 and CDR2: SNHLY, FYNNEI. The CDR3 has 15 amino acids. V shed 2 bases and J shed 4 bases, with 14 bases lying between them. CDR3 sequence: CASSENGPGIYGYTF. CDR3 in DNA: TGTGCCAGCAGTGAAAACGGACCCGGTATCTATGGCTACACCTTC.

V is TRBV7-3 and J is TRBJ1-1; D might be TRBD1 (6 bases). There are 13 residues in the CDR3. The V end lost 6 bases, the J end lost 6 bases, and 14 bases lay between the germline ends. Germline V gives CDR1 SGHTA, CDR2 FQGTGA. The CDR3 DNA sequence: TGTGCCAGCAGTGCCCGGGGACAACCTGAAGCTTTCTTT. Protein: CASSARGQPEAFF. Complete variable domain (other parts from reference TRBV7-3 and TRBJ1-1): GAGVSQTPSNKVTEKGKYVELRCDPISGHTALYWYRQSLGQGPEFLIYFQGTGAADDSGLPNDRFFAVRPEGSVSTLKIQRTERGDSAVYLCASSARGQPEAFFGQGTRLTVV.

The chain recombines TRBV2 with TRBJ1-2; D is unclear. V was trimmed by 4 bases and J by 6 bases, leaving 12 bases between them. The CDR3 runs 13 residues. Germline CDR1 reads SNHLY; CDR2 reads FYNNEI. The CDR3 sequence: CASSVVVSNGYTF. The CDR3 DNA reads TGTGCCAGCAGTGTAGTGGTTAGCAATGGCTACACCTTC.

The chain couples TRBV5-6 to TRBJ2-7, with D hard to call. The V gene's germline CDR1 is SGHDT and CDR2 YYEEEE. V was shortened by 5 bases and J by 6 bases, with 21 bases between the two germline ends. CDR3 size: 15 residues. CDR3 amino acids: CASSDGRVRPSEQYF. In nucleotides, the CDR3 is TGTGCCAGCAGTGATGGCCGTGTTCGACCCTCCGAGCAGTACTTC. The entire variable domain, with the rest obtained from reference TRBV5-6 and TRBJ2-7, is as follows: DAGVTQSPTHLIKTRGQQVTLRCSPKSGHDTVSWYQQALGQGPQFIFQYYEEEERQRGNFPDRFSGHQFPNYSSELNVNALLLGDSALYLCASSDGRVRPSEQYFGPGTRLTVT.

This clone showed up just a few times. The chain uses TRBV30 and TRBJ1-5; unclear D gene. This CDR3 is 13 amino acids long. CDR1 GTSNPN and CDR2 SVGIG come from the germline V gene (reference sequence). V lost 0 bases and J 9 bases, leaving 12 bases between the germline ends. Here the CDR3 DNA reads TGTGCCTGGAGTGTAGAGCCAGTCGGGCCCCAGCATTTT. This encodes CAWSVEPVGPQHF.

This clone has just a few counts. The rearrangement joins TRBV21-1 to TRBJ2-2. TRBV21-1 is a pseudogene segment. The CDR3 extends over 13 amino acids. CDR3 sequence: CASSNGIPGELFF. The CDR3, as DNA: TGTGCCAGCAGCAATGGGATACCCGGGGAGCTGTTTTTT.

By sample share, this clone is medium-sized (0.01 to 0.1%). The chain is built from TRBV25-1 and TRBJ2-6; maybe TRBD2 (7 bases). With 7 bases removed from V and 15 bases from J, the gap between germline ends came to 16 bases. CDR1 is MGHDK and CDR2 is SYGVNS in the germline V gene. This CDR3 spans 12 amino acids. CDR3 sequence: CASTGGRGDLTF. For the CDR3, the DNA is TGTGCCAGCACGGGGGGCCGGGGAGACCTGACTTTC. Full variable domain (outside the CDR3, taken from reference TRBV25-1 and TRBJ2-6): EADIYQTPRYLVIGTGKKITLECSQTMGHDKMYWYQQDPGMELHLIHYSYGVNSTEKGDLSSESTVSRIRTEHFPLTLESARPSHTSQYLCASTGGRGDLTFGAGSRLTVL.

The chain combines TRBV4-1 with TRBJ1-1, with TRBD1 matching over 11 bases. The CDR3 runs 16 residues. The J segment lost 5 bases and the V segment lost 0 bases, leaving 5 bases of the junction unmatched. Germline CDR1 MGHRA, CDR2 YSYEKL. The CDR3 sequence: CASSQDRTGGSTEAFF. For the CDR3, the DNA is TGCGCCAGCAGCCAAGATCGGACAGGGGGCTCGACTGAAGCTTTCTTT.

Sample share makes this clone medium-sized (0.01 to 0.1%). V and J are TRBV27 and TRBJ2-7; D is undetermined. The CDR3 runs to 12 residues. V was pared by 2 bases and J by 4 bases, with 6 bases between. Germline assignment: CDR1 MNHEY and CDR2 SMNVEV (reference sequence). The CDR3 region has the DNA TGTGCCAGCAGTTTAGACGGGTACGAGCAGTACTTC. Protein product: CASSLDGYEQYF.

As for this clone: Sequence at one end of the junction differs from germline and may be a read error. The CDR3 here is CTSSYWRPSSYNEQFF. CDR3 DNA: TGTACCAGCAGTTACTGGCGTCCGAGCTCCTACAATGAGCAGTTCTTC. V gene TRBV6-2 or TRBV6-3 combines with J gene TRBJ2-1, with D unclear. The CDR3 has 16 residues. Per germline, CDR1 MNHEY and CDR2 SVGEGT.

V is TRBV4-1 and J is TRBJ2-3; D is uncertain. Trimming left V 0 bases short and J 4 bases short, with 14 bases between. CDR3 length: 16 amino acids. Germline-derived CDR1 and CDR2 are MGHRA and YSYEKL. The CDR3 nucleotides are TGCGCCAGCAGCCAAGACGGCCGCAGTGGGGCAGATACGCAGTATTTT. Translating it yields CASSQDGRSGADTQYF.

V is TRBV7-2 and J is TRBJ2-4; no reliable D call. The CDR3 totals 16 residues. Trimming removed 1 base at V and 3 bases at J, with 13 bases between. Germline V gives CDR1 SGHTA, CDR2 FQGNSA. The CDR3 sequence: CASSLEGAFGKNIQYF. DNA for the CDR3: TGTGCCAGCAGCTTAGAGGGTGCGTTCGGCAAAAACATTCAGTACTTC.

This CDR3 is CASSLDRFYGYTF. As DNA, the CDR3 is TGTGCCAGCAGCCTGGACAGGTTCTATGGCTACACCTTC. The V and J genes are TRBV7-2 and TRBJ1-2, with 7 bases identical to TRBD1. In germline, CDR1 is SGHTA, CDR2 FQGNSA. This CDR3 comprises 13 residues. Trimming at V came to 5 bases and at J to 4 bases, leaving 4 bases not matched to a gene.

The chain is built from TRBV7-9 and TRBJ2-1; D remains unclear. The CDR3 runs 15 residues. CDR1 and CDR2 from the germline V gene are SEHNR and FQNEAQ (reference sequence). V shed 3 bases and J shed 4 bases, with 13 bases lying between them. The CDR3 bases are TGTGCCAGCAGCTTCCAGATGGGGATGTACAATGAGCAGTTCTTC. As protein: CASSFQMGMYNEQFF.

The chain couples TRBV18 to TRBJ2-3; weak D call: TRBD1 (5 bases). Germline CDR1 is KGHSH and CDR2 is LQKENI. CDR3 length: 16 amino acids. V lost 2 bases and J 0 bases, leaving 12 bases between the germline ends. CDR3: CASSPGADSSTDTQYF. The CDR3 DNA reads TGTGCCAGCTCACCAGGGGCAGACTCTAGCACAGATACGCAGTATTTT.